A single sample is the source of the 20 T cell receptor beta chains below, sequenced in a study of vaccination and CD4 T cells after COVID-19. These receptors' targets are unknown. The sample's treatment: approximately 10-day PBMC culture with coronavirus spike peptide pools or control peptides (ViraFEST assay). Oncomine TCR Beta short-read sequencing was applied to DNA from cultured CD4+ T cells. MiXCR, run by TCRdb on the PCR reads, gives a single entry per CDR3 protein. Altogether over 15,000 distinct CDR3 sequences are present, more than 40% being singletons, with the ten largest covering 3% to 4%. What was sequenced was CD4+ T cells from blood, cultured in vitro. These receptors were collected from a human donor who had recovered from COVID-19.

The chain couples TRBV29-1 to TRBJ2-7; D is unresolved. This CDR3 is 13 amino acids long. The germline CDR1 and CDR2 sequences are SQVTM and ANQGSEA. Trimming removed 1 base from V and 4 bases from J, with 11 bases in between. The CDR3 region has the DNA TGCAGCGTTGAAGTGAATAGTCCATACGAGCAGTACTTC. It codes for CSVEVNSPYEQYF.

The chain combines TRBV7-9 with TRBJ2-7, with D hard to call. The CDR3 runs 12 residues. In germline, CDR1 is SEHNR, CDR2 FQNEAQ (reference sequence). V was pared by 3 bases and J by 3 bases, with 6 bases between. CDR3 loop: CASSLNNYEQYF. The CDR3 DNA sequence: TGTGCCAGCAGCTTGAACAACTACGAGCAGTACTTC.

V usage is TRBV6-5 and J usage is TRBJ1-2; weak D call: TRBD1 (5 bases). Between the trimmed V and J ends, which lost 4 bases and 8 bases, there was a span of 20 bases. The CDR3 length is 15 residues. Germline assignment: CDR1 MNHEY and CDR2 SVGAGI. CDR3 nucleotides: TGTGCCAGCAGTTCCCGGGTGGGGCGCACTGGGGGCTACACCTTC. Translated: CASSSRVGRTGGYTF.

V is TRBV12-3 or TRBV12-4 and J is TRBJ1-2; D may be TRBD1 (6 bases). Trimming took off 7 bases at V and 4 bases at J, with 19 bases between the two ends. The CDR3 consists of 15 residues. CDR3 amino acids: CASNSPGHGSYGYTF. The CDR3, as DNA: TGTGCCAGCAATTCCCCGGGACACGGGAGCTATGGCTACACCTTC.

The sample holds a few counts of this clonotype. This chain joins TRBV6-1 and TRBJ2-5, with TRBD1 identical over 7 bases. This CDR3 is 14 amino acids long. The trim removed 8 bases at V and 5 bases at J, leaving 11 bases unmatched. CDR1 and CDR2 (germline): MNHNS, SASEGT. The CDR3 nucleotides are TGTGCCAGCGGGGACAGCCACAGCTCGGAGACCCAGTACTTC. The encoded protein is CASGDSHSSETQYF.

This clonotype was seen a handful of times. The rearrangement uses TRBV12-3 or TRBV12-4 and TRBJ1-5, with 9 bases aligning to TRBD1. Germline trimming cut 5 bases from V and 1 base from J; bases unmatched to any gene: 9. This CDR3 spans 17 amino acids. The CDR3 DNA is TGTGCCAGCAGTCGGACAGGGGACTTAAGGAGCAATCAGCCCCAGCATTTT. Translation: CASSRTGDLRSNQPQHF.

V is TRBV3-1 and J is TRBJ2-3; D gene ambiguous. The germline gives CDR1 LGHDT, CDR2 YNNKEL (reference sequence). V shed 6 bases and J shed 2 bases, with 12 bases lying between them. There are 14 residues in the CDR3. For the CDR3, the DNA is TGTGCCAGCAGTTACAGCCTCCTCACAGATACGCAGTATTTT. Translated, it gives CASSYSLLTDTQYF.

The gene calls are TRBV11-3 and TRBJ2-3; no reliable D call. Germline V gene sequence: CDR1 SGHNT, CDR2 YENEEA. This CDR3 has 14 amino acids. Trimming removed 3 bases from V and 2 bases from J, with 9 bases in between. The DNA for the CDR3 is TGTGCCAGCAGCTTGTGGGGTTACACAGATACGCAGTATTTT. This encodes CASSLWGYTDTQYF.

The chain has TRBV7-2 and TRBJ2-2, with unresolved D. This CDR3 has 13 amino acids. The V end lost 2 bases, the J end lost 4 bases, and 5 bases lay between the germline ends. Per germline, CDR1 SGHTA and CDR2 FQGNSA. The CDR3 bases are TGTGCCAGCAGCTTATACTTCACCGGGGAGCTGTTTTTT. Translating gives CASSLYFTGELFF.

The V gene is TRBV6-5, the J gene TRBJ1-2; D is unclear. Between the trimmed V and J ends, which lost 4 bases and 4 bases, there was a span of 10 bases. Germline V gene sequence: CDR1 MNHEY, CDR2 SVGAGI. The CDR3 loop spans 13 amino acids. Written as DNA, the CDR3 is TGTGCCAGCAGTTTGGAGATAGGCTATGGCTACACCTTC. The encoded protein is CASSLEIGYGYTF.

This clonotype was seen more than once but under ten times. This chain links TRBV5-4 with TRBJ1-1, with D uncertain. This CDR3 has 16 residues. Germline V CDR1 and CDR2: SGHNT, YYREEE (reference sequence). Trimming shortened V by 0 bases and J by 1 base, and 13 bases separated the two germline ends. CDR3: CASSLAGNIPNTEAFF. CDR3 in DNA: TGTGCCAGCAGCTTGGCAGGAAACATCCCGAACACTGAAGCTTTCTTT.

The gene calls are TRBV7-2 and TRBJ1-1; D remains ambiguous. The V end was cut by 5 bases, the J end by 3 bases, with 13 bases between. Germline lookup yields CDR1 SGHTA and CDR2 FQGNSA. CDR3 length: 14 amino acids. In DNA, the CDR3 is TGTGCCAGCAGCCGCCTGGGTGGGGACACTGAAGCTTTCTTT. Amino acid sequence: CASSRLGGDTEAFF.

The chain couples TRBV2 to TRBJ2-1; 11 nucleotides match TRBD2. The V segment lost 8 bases and the J segment 1 base; nucleotides outside the gene matches: 7. The CDR3 runs to 16 residues. The germline CDR1 and CDR2 sequences are SNHLY and FYNNEI. The CDR3 loop reads CASVGLAALSYNEQFF. CDR3 nucleotides: TGTGCCAGCGTGGGACTAGCGGCCTTGTCCTACAATGAGCAGTTCTTC. The full variable domain, in which reference TRBV2 and TRBJ2-1 provide the parts outside the CDR3, is EPEVTQTPSHQVTQMGQEVILRCVPISNHLYFYWYRQILGQKVEFLVSFYNNEISEKSEIFDDQFSVERPDGSNFTLKIRSTKLEDSAMYFCASVGLAALSYNEQFFGPGTRLTVL.

This clonotype has a handful of counts. The V and J genes are TRBV7-9 and TRBJ1-3; 7 bases fit TRBD1. The CDR3 length is 19 residues. Germline CDR1 is SEHNR and CDR2 is FQNEAQ (reference sequence). The J segment lost 7 bases and the V segment lost 3 bases, leaving 21 bases of the junction unmatched. The CDR3 loop reads CASSFTGGTVGDLWNTIYF. In DNA, the CDR3 is TGTGCCAGCAGCTTCACGGGAGGGACAGTGGGGGACCTGTGGAACACCATATATTTT.

The chain combines TRBV7-9 with TRBJ1-1; D is perhaps TRBD1 (5 bases). The germline V and J ends were trimmed by 5 bases and 3 bases, with 16 bases remaining between them. There are 15 residues in the CDR3. CDR1 is SEHNR, CDR2 FQNEAQ, per germline (reference sequence). CDR3 amino acids: CASSARGTGDTEAFF. CDR3 nucleotides: TGTGCCAGCAGCGCCCGAGGGACCGGGGACACTGAAGCTTTCTTT.

This clonotype appeared a single time. The V and J genes are TRBV4-1 and TRBJ1-2; D not resolved. CDR1 is MGHRA, CDR2 YSYEKL, per germline. V gave up 3 bases and J gave up 4 bases, with 15 bases separating them. This CDR3 region has 15 residues. Here the CDR3 DNA reads TGCGCCAGCAGCCAGACCCATGGGGTTACCTATGGCTACACCTTC. This translates into CASSQTHGVTYGYTF.

This clonotype appeared a few times. The chain is built from TRBV19 and TRBJ2-5; a possible D gene is TRBD1 (6 bases). Trimming pared 3 bases from V and 5 bases from J, leaving 10 bases between. The CDR3 contains 13 residues. Germline V CDR1 and CDR2: LNHDA, SQIVND (reference sequence). The CDR3, as DNA: TGTGCCAGTAGTATCTACAGGGCGGAGACCCAGTACTTC. This codes for CASSIYRAETQYF.

V usage is TRBV28 and J usage is TRBJ1-5; D is unclear. The CDR3 extends over 15 amino acids. V gave up 7 bases and J gave up 2 bases, with 15 bases separating them. CDR1 is MDHEN and CDR2 is SYDVKM in the germline V gene. The CDR3 nucleotides read TGTGCCAGCACCCTCGGGCGAGGTGGCAATCAGCCCCAGCATTTT. Translation gives CASTLGRGGNQPQHF.

This chain connects TRBV4-3 to TRBJ1-2, with a tentative D call TRBD1 (6 bases). The CDR3 is 16 amino acids. In germline, CDR1 is LGHNA, CDR2 YSLEER. Deletions cut 5 bases from V and 1 base from J, with 17 bases between. CDR3 residues: CASSDSGQTLNYGYTF. The DNA for the CDR3 is TGCGCCAGCAGCGATTCAGGACAGACCCTTAACTATGGCTACACCTTC.

This chain connects TRBV7-9 to TRBJ2-7; 7 bases are a match to TRBD1. V shed 8 bases and J 1 base; nucleotides not matched to a gene: 8. The CDR3 spans 14 residues. Germline V gene sequence: CDR1 SEHNR, CDR2 FQNEAQ (reference sequence). The CDR3 coding sequence is TGTGCCAGCGGAGTACCGGGACAGTCCTACGAGCAGTACTTC. Translating gives CASGVPGQSYEQYF.